The 23 T cell receptor beta chains in this list originate from one sample, sequenced in a study of identical twins. Via MiXCR, TCRdb re-called the 5' RACE reads, giving one row per CDR3 protein. The sample holds under 350,000 distinct CDR3 sequences, more than 8% seen once. This sample was shared with a second study, whose subject was yellow fever vaccine responses in identical twins.

The sample consisted of CD8+ T cells sorted from blood. The receptor source for this set is a woman between 18 and 30 years old in good health.

This clonotype was detected many times. The V call is TRBV12-3 or TRBV12-4, the J call TRBJ2-7; TRBD1 matches at 9 bases. This CDR3 comprises 15 residues. J gave up 5 bases and V 4 bases, and 9 bases lay outside the gene matches. CDR3 sequence (DNA): TGTGCCAGCAGTTCCTCCGGGACAGGGCACCACGAGCAGTACTTC. Amino acid sequence: CASSSSGTGHHEQYF.

The table lists this clonotype with a few counts. This chain uses TRBV5-1 with TRBJ2-1, with 7 bases identical to TRBD2. This CDR3 is built from 13 residues. V shed 6 bases and J 6 bases; nucleotides not matched to a gene: 6. From germline, CDR1 is SGHRS and CDR2 YFSETQ. CDR3 bases: TGCGCCAGCACCCCGACTAGCAGCAATGAGCAGTTCTTC. This gives the protein CASTPTSSNEQFF.

This clonotype has just a few counts. The chain links TRBV7-8 to TRBJ2-7, with a weak D call TRBD1 (5 bases). Trimming shortened V by 3 bases and J by 2 bases, and 11 bases separated the two germline ends. This CDR3 has 14 amino acids. Germline CDR1 reads SGHVS; CDR2 reads FQNEAQ. The CDR3 DNA reads as TGTGCCAGCAGCTTCCTGACAGAAACCTACGAGCAGTACTTC. This encodes CASSFLTETYEQYF.

At least ten counts were recorded for this clonotype. The CDR3 DNA reads TGTGCCAGCAGCCCAATGGACAGGGGTGGCTACGAGCAGTACTTC. Translation: CASSPMDRGGYEQYF. The chain couples TRBV27 to TRBJ2-7; 9 nucleotides line up with TRBD1. V gave up 6 bases and J gave up 3 bases; unmatched junction bases: 9. Germline CDR1 is MNHEY and CDR2 is SMNVEV (reference sequence). The CDR3 loop spans 15 amino acids.

This clonotype has more than one count but fewer than ten. This rearrangement joins TRBV29-1 to TRBJ1-1, with D uncertain. V lost 6 bases and J 6 bases, leaving 8 bases between the germline ends. The CDR3 totals 10 residues. The germline CDR1 and CDR2 sequences are SQVTM and ANQGSEA. CDR3: CSVRAAEAFF. In DNA form, the CDR3 reads TGCAGCGTGAGGGCGGCTGAAGCTTTCTTT.

V gene TRBV2 combines with J gene TRBJ2-7; 8 bases match TRBD2. Losses at the gene ends were 6 bases for V and 3 bases for J; bases not matched to a gene: 10. CDR3 size: 15 residues. The germline V gene has CDR1 SNHLY and CDR2 FYNNEI. The CDR3 region is CASSNAISGNYEQYF. The CDR3 DNA follows: TGTGCCAGCAGCAACGCTATTAGCGGGAACTACGAGCAGTACTTC.

This clonotype has only a few counts. The V gene is TRBV3-1, the J gene TRBJ2-1; D not certain. Germline-derived CDR1 and CDR2 are LGHDT and YNNKEL (reference sequence). The CDR3 runs 16 residues. Trimming pared 0 bases from V and 0 bases from J, leaving 9 bases between. CDR3 sequence reads: CASSQDLRISYNEQFF. CDR3 in DNA: TGTGCCAGCAGCCAAGATCTAAGGATCTCCTACAATGAGCAGTTCTTC.

The chain employs TRBV15 and TRBJ1-2, with D unresolved. The CDR3 covers 13 residues. Trimming shortened V by 0 bases and J by 7 bases, and 9 bases separated the two germline ends. Germline assignment: CDR1 LNHNV and CDR2 YYDKDF (reference sequence). DNA of the CDR3: TGTGCCACCAGCAGAGATAGCGTAATTGGCTACACCTTC. Translating gives CATSRDSVIGYTF.

This clonotype was detected only a few times. CDR3: CASSSEVPHPSYNEQFF. CDR3 DNA: TGCGCCAGCAGCTCGGAGGTCCCCCATCCCTCCTACAATGAGCAGTTCTTC. The genes are TRBV5-1 and TRBJ2-1, with a weak D call TRBD2 (5 bases). Germline CDR1 SGHRS, CDR2 YFSETQ. V was shortened by 3 bases and J by 0 bases, with 16 bases between the two germline ends. This CDR3 contains 17 residues.

This clonotype was counted many times. The gene calls are TRBV20-1 and TRBJ2-4, with D uncertain. CDR1 and CDR2 from the germline V gene are DFQATT and SNEGSKA (reference sequence). The CDR3 has 16 residues. V gave up 0 bases and J gave up 0 bases, with 12 bases separating them. Written as DNA, the CDR3 is TGCAGTGCTAGAGATGGAGAGCGCCTAGCCAAAAACATTCAGTACTTC. It encodes CSARDGERLAKNIQYF.

V is TRBV12-3 or TRBV12-4 and J is TRBJ2-4, with D perhaps TRBD1 (5 bases). The CDR3 spans 18 residues. The CDR3 protein is CTCSLVRGQTLAKNIQYF. Here the CDR3 DNA reads TGTACCTGCAGTTTAGTCCGAGGACAAACCCTAGCCAAAAACATTCAGTACTTC.

This clonotype was seen many times. CDR3 DNA: TGTGCCAGCAATCAAGCGGGAGGGATAGAAGAGACCCAGTACTTC. It yields the protein CASNQAGGIEETQYF. V usage is TRBV12-3 or TRBV12-4 and J usage is TRBJ2-5; TRBD2 matches at 10 bases. The CDR3 runs to 15 residues. The V gene end was trimmed by 7 bases and the J gene end by 3 bases; junction bases not matched to a gene: 8.

The genes are TRBV24-1 and TRBJ2-6; D not resolved. Per germline, CDR1 KGHDR and CDR2 SFDVKD. V was pared by 3 bases and J by 1 base, with 15 bases between. CDR3 length: 18 amino acids. The CDR3 reads CATSDAGINPSGANVLTF. CDR3 nucleotide sequence: TGTGCCACCAGTGATGCTGGGATCAACCCTTCTGGGGCCAACGTCCTGACTTTC.

J is TRBJ1-2 and V is TRBV11-2; 11 bases are shared with TRBD1. Germline CDR1 reads SGHAT; CDR2 reads FQNNGV. The V gene end was trimmed by 5 bases and the J gene end by 4 bases; junction bases not matched to a gene: 3. The CDR3 has 14 amino acids. The CDR3 DNA is TGTGCCAGCAGCGACGGACAGGGGGCCTATGGCTACACCTTC. Protein sequence: CASSDGQGAYGYTF.

A remark on this clonotype: The conserved phenylalanine or tryptophan normally closing the CDR3 is absent here, so this likely arose from a read error. The V gene is TRBV15, the J gene TRBJ2-3, with D perhaps matching TRBD2 (5 bases). Germline CDR1 reads LNHNV; CDR2 reads YYDKDF (reference sequence). V lost 0 bases to trimming and J lost 4 bases, with 5 bases between them. The CDR3 length is 13 residues. The CDR3 nucleotides read TGTGCCACCAGCAGAGAGCGGGCAGATACGCAGTATCTT. As protein: CATSRERADTQYL.

This clonotype was found many times. The chain joins TRBV12-3 or TRBV12-4 to TRBJ2-1; D possibly corresponds to TRBD2 (6 bases). The CDR3 spans 16 residues. The V gene lost 6 bases and the J gene lost 0 bases, with 15 bases spanning the gap. The chain's CDR3 is CASRRGPTSSYNEQFF. For the CDR3, the DNA is TGTGCCAGCAGGCGGGGACCGACGAGCTCCTACAATGAGCAGTTCTTC.

This clonotype has a handful of counts. V usage is TRBV25-1 and J usage is TRBJ2-1; unclear D gene. Per germline, CDR1 MGHDK and CDR2 SYGVNS. V gave up 2 bases and J gave up 12 bases, with 11 bases separating them. The CDR3 runs to 12 residues. In DNA, the CDR3 is TGTGCCAGCAGTGAAAGACGGACGGGGCAGTTCTTC. Translating it yields CASSERRTGQFF.

This clonotype was detected many times. The J gene is TRBJ2-3, the V gene TRBV19; D unresolved. Trimming took off 3 bases at V and 1 base at J, with 14 bases between the two ends. Germline CDR1 is LNHDA and CDR2 is SQIVND (reference sequence). The CDR3 loop spans 16 amino acids. The CDR3 sequence: CASSINQRARTDTQYF. CDR3 DNA: TGTGCCAGTAGTATCAATCAAAGGGCTCGCACAGATACGCAGTATTTT.

In its sample, this clonotype was seen a few times. The chain is built from TRBV7-9 and TRBJ2-3; TRBD2 matches at 8 bases. The CDR3 consists of 16 residues. In germline, CDR1 is SEHNR, CDR2 FQNEAQ (reference sequence). V lost 5 bases and J lost 2; bases outside the gene matches: 9. CDR3 region: CASSARLAGFTDTQYF. DNA of the CDR3: TGTGCCAGCAGCGCGCGGTTAGCGGGATTCACAGATACGCAGTATTTT. Based on the CDR3 plus reference TRBV7-9 and TRBJ2-3, the full variable domain is DTGVSQNPRHKITKRGQNVTFRCDPISEHNRLYWYRQTLGQGPEFLTYFQNEAQLEKSRLLSDRFSAERPKGSFSTLEIQRTEQGDSAMYLCASSARLAGFTDTQYFGPGTRLTVL.

The chain recombines TRBV11-2 with TRBJ2-5; 7 bases map to TRBD1. In germline, CDR1 is SGHAT, CDR2 FQNNGV. This CDR3 is 13 amino acids long. The V segment lost 0 bases and the J segment 9 bases; nucleotides outside the gene matches: 4. CDR3 in amino acids: CASSLDHQGAQYF. In nucleotides, the CDR3 is TGTGCCAGCAGCTTAGACCATCAGGGGGCCCAGTACTTC.

This clonotype was detected a few times. The V and J genes are TRBV6-4 and TRBJ2-7; TRBD2 agrees at 7 bases. The CDR3 is 17 amino acids. CDR1 and CDR2 (germline): MRHNA, SNTAGT. Germline trimming cut 4 bases from V and 0 bases from J; bases unmatched to any gene: 12. The DNA for the CDR3 is TGTGCCAGCAGTGCCAGAACTCTAGCGGCCGACTCCTACGAGCAGTACTTC. Translated: CASSARTLAADSYEQYF.

The chain carries TRBV7-9 and TRBJ2-7, with TRBD1 identical over 8 bases. CDR1 and CDR2 from the germline V gene are SEHNR and FQNEAQ (reference sequence). V was clipped by 1 base and J by 5 bases; unmatched bases: 10. This CDR3 spans 16 amino acids. For the CDR3, the DNA is TGTGCCAGCAGCTTAGTGCCTAAGGGACAGGTTGACGAGCAGTACTTC. Amino acid sequence: CASSLVPKGQVDEQYF.

The table lists this clonotype with a few counts. The V gene is TRBV5-1, the J gene TRBJ2-5; D may be TRBD1 (5 bases). The CDR3 is 18 residues long. With 5 bases removed from V and 3 bases from J, the gap between germline ends came to 26 bases. Germline lookup yields CDR1 SGHRS and CDR2 YFSETQ. The CDR3 DNA sequence: TGCGCCAGCAGTATTTTGTATGTTACAAGGGGCGAAGAAGAGACCCAGTACTTC. It yields the protein CASSILYVTRGEEETQYF.